Listed below are T cell receptor beta chains from one sample, sequenced in a study of T cell repertoires in aging, cancer and after chemotherapy. MiXCR was run by TCRdb on the multiplex PCR reads, yielding one entry per CDR3 protein. The table has about 380 distinct CDR3 sequences, roughly a quarter seen once. The sequenced sample consisted of blood. These receptors came from a human donor with a blood cancer. Each CDR3 is given with its conserved first and last residue. D genes are given only for firm matches. Rows give clone size only sometimes, using once, few, many, or a class for an expanded clone.

D gene,clone size,J gene,V gene,CDR3 protein,CDR3 DNA
TRBD1,NA,TRBJ1-2,TRBV7-9,CASSLRQGNSGGYTF,TGTGCCAGCAGCCTAAGACAGGGAAATAGTGGTGGCTACACCTTC
NA,medium-sized,TRBJ1-6,TRBV6-5,CASSYGGGSPLHF,TGTGCCAGCAGTTACGGAGGGGGTTCACCCCTCCACTTT
TRBD2,large,TRBJ2-2,TRBV7-6,CASSPRTSGGGELFF,TGTGCCAGCAGCCCCCGGACTAGCGGGGGCGGGGAGCTGTTTTTT
NA,large,TRBJ2-7,TRBV27,CASSASPYEQYF,TGTGCCAGCAGTGCCTCACCCTACGAGCAGTACTTC
TRBD2,NA,TRBJ2-5,TRBV5-1,CASSPLAGLAGTETQYF,TGCGCCAGCAGCCCGCTGGCGGGACTAGCGGGAACAGAGACCCAGTACTTC
NA,hyperexpanded,TRBJ2-3,TRBV12-3/TRBV12-4,CASSFGGAGDTQYF,TGTGCCAGCAGTTTCGGGGGCGCAGGAGATACGCAGTATTTT
NA,NA,TRBJ1-4,TRBV11-1,CASSLMTGPGEKLFF,TGTGCCAGCAGCCTTATGACCGGACCGGGGGAAAAACTGTTTTTT
NA,few,TRBJ1-6,TRBV27,CASSLGLFNSPLHF,TGTGCCAGCAGTTTAGGGCTTTTTAATTCACCCCTCCACTTT
TRBD1,NA,TRBJ1-1,TRBV5-6,CASSLVTGEYTEAFF,TGTGCCAGCAGCTTGGTGACAGGGGAGTACACTGAAGCTTTCTTT
TRBD1,NA,TRBJ1-2,TRBV18,CASSPQQGARGYTF,TGTGCCAGCTCACCGCAACAGGGGGCGCGGGGCTACACCTTC
TRBD2,medium-sized,TRBJ2-3,TRBV5-6,CASSLTPLAGEDTQYF,TGTGCCAGCAGCTTGACCCCCCTAGCGGGAGAAGATACGCAGTATTTT
TRBD2,NA,TRBJ2-3,TRBV29-1,CSVEDSGAPDTQYF,TGCAGCGTTGAAGATAGCGGGGCCCCAGATACGCAGTATTTT
TRBD1,NA,TRBJ2-7,TRBV6-5,CASSVSGTGVNEQYF,TGCGCCAGCAGCGTATCCGGGACAGGGGTGAACGAGCAGTACTTC
NA,large,TRBJ2-2,TRBV7-2,CASSLGRPAGELFF,TGTGCCAGCAGCCTCGGACGGCCTGCCGGGGAGCTGTTTTTT
NA,large,TRBJ1-4,TRBV6-5,CASSYSNPGLDEKLFF,TGTGCCAGCAGTTACTCCAATCCGGGGCTCGATGAAAAACTGTTTTTT
TRBD2,large,TRBJ2-1,TRBV7-9,CASSLPGLAEQFF,TGTGCCAGCAGCCTACCGGGACTAGCTGAGCAGTTCTTC
NA,NA,TRBJ2-7,TRBV10-3,CASTGTPYEQYF,TGTGCCAGCACCGGGACCCCATACGAGCAGTACTTC
NA,NA,TRBJ1-2,TRBV10-3,CAISESGASGYTF,TGTGCCATCAGTGAATCGGGGGCATCGGGCTACACCTTC
TRBD1,few,TRBJ2-1,TRBV14,CASSLLPGQGDNEQFF,TGTGCCAGCAGCCTTCTTCCGGGACAGGGGGACAATGAGCAGTTCTTC
TRBD1,medium-sized,TRBJ2-1,TRBV6-2/TRBV6-3,CASRETGDEQFF,TGTGCCAGCAGAGAGACAGGGGATGAGCAGTTCTTC
TRBD2,large,TRBJ2-3,TRBV30,CARGLAGADTQYF,TGTGCCAGGGGACTAGCGGGGGCAGATACGCAGTATTTT
TRBD2,few,TRBJ2-1,TRBV7-9,CASSLTREGNEQFF,TGTGCCAGCAGCTTAACGCGGGAGGGGAATGAGCAGTTCTTC
NA,large,TRBJ2-1,TRBV27,CAGRGQKMIF,TGTGCCGGAAGAGGACAGAAGATGATCTTC
NA,medium-sized,TRBJ2-7,TRBV6-2/TRBV6-3,CASSQPDGSSYEQYF,TGTGCCAGCAGCCAACCCGACGGGAGCTCCTACGAGCAGTACTTC